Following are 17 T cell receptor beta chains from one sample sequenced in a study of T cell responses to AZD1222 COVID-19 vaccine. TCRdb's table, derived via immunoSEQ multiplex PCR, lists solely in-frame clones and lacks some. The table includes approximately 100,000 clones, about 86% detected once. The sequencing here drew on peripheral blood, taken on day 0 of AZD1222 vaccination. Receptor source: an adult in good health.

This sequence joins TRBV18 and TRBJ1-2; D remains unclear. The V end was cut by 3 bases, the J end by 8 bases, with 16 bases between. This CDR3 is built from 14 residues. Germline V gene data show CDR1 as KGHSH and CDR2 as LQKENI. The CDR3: CASSPPSTDKGYTF. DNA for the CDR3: TGTGCCAGCTCACCGCCTTCGACTGACAAGGGCTACACCTTC. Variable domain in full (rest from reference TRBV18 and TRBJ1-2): NAGVMQNPRHLVRRRGQEARLRCSPMKGHSHVYWYRQLPEEGLKFMVYLQKENIIDESGMPKERFSAEFPKEGPSILRIQQVVRGDSAAYFCASSPPSTDKGYTFGSGTRLTVV.

The CDR3 is CASSLGMEAGNNEQFF. For the CDR3, the DNA is TGTGCCAGCAGCTTGGGAATGGAGGCAGGGAACAATGAGCAGTTCTTC. The chain couples TRBV5-6 to TRBJ2-1, with D perhaps being TRBD1 or TRBD2 (5 bases each). There are 16 residues in the CDR3. The V and J ends lost 0 bases and 5 bases respectively, with 15 bases between them. Germline CDR1 reads SGHDT; CDR2 reads YYEEEE.

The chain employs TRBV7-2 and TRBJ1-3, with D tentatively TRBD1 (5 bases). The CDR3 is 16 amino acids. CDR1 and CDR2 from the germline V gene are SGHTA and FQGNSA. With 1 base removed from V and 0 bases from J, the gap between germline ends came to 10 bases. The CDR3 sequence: CASSLGHRSSGNTIYF. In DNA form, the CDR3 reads TGTGCCAGCAGCTTAGGTCACAGGAGCTCTGGAAACACCATATATTTT.

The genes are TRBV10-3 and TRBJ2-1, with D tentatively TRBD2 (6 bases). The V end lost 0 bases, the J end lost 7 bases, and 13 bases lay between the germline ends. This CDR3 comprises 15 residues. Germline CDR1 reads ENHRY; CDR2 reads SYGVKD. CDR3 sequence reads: CAISESGGAGNEQFF. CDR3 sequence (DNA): TGTGCCATCAGTGAGTCCGGGGGAGCCGGGAATGAGCAGTTCTTC.

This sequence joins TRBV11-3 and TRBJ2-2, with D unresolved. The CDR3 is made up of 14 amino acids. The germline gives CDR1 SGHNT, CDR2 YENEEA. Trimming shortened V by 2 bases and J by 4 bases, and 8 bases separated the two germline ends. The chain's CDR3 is CASSLTSVTGELFF. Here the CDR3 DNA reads TGTGCCAGCAGCTTAACAAGCGTCACCGGGGAGCTGTTTTTT.

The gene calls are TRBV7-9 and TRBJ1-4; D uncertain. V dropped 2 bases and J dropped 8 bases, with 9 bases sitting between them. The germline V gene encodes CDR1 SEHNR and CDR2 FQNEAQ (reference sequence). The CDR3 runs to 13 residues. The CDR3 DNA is TGTGCCAGCAGCTTAAGACTAGCCGAAAAACTGTTTTTT. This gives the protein CASSLRLAEKLFF.

Written as DNA, the CDR3 is TGTGCCAGCAGTTCCGGCGACTACGAGCAGTACTTC. Translating gives CASSSGDYEQYF. The chain combines TRBV28 with TRBJ2-7; D not resolved. V dropped 4 bases and J dropped 3 bases, with 7 bases sitting between them. The CDR3 is made up of 12 amino acids. Per the germline V gene, CDR1 is MDHEN and CDR2 is SYDVKM.

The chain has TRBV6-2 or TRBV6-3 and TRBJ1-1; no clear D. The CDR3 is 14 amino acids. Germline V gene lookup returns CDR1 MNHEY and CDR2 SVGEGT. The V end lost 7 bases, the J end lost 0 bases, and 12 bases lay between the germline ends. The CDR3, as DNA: TGTGCCAGCACCCCCAGCACGATGAACACTGAAGCTTTCTTT. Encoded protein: CASTPSTMNTEAFF.

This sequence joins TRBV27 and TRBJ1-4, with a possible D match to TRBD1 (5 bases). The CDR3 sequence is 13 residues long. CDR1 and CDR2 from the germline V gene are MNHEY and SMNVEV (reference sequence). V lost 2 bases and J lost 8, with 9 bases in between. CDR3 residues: CASSLMGEEKLFF. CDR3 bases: TGTGCCAGCAGTTTAATGGGGGAAGAAAAACTGTTTTTT.

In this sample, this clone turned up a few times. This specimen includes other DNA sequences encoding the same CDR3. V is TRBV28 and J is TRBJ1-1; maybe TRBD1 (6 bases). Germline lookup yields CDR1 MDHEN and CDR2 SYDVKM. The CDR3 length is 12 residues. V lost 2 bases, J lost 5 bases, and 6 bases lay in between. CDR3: CASSLRGTEAFF. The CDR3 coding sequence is TGTGCCAGCAGTTTAAGGGGGACTGAAGCTTTCTTT.

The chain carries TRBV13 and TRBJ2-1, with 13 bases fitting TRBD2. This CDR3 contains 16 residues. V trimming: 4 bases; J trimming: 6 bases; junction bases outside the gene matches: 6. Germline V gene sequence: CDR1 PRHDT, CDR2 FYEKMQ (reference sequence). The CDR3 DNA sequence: TGTGCCAGCAGCTCCTGGACTAGCGGGAGTGTCAATGAGCAGTTCTTC. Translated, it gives CASSSWTSGSVNEQFF. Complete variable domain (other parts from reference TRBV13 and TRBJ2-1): AAGVIQSPRHLIKEKRETATLKCYPIPRHDTVYWYQQGPGQDPQFLISFYEKMQSDKGSIPDRFSAQQFSDYHSELNMSSLELGDSALYFCASSSWTSGSVNEQFFGPGTRLTVL.

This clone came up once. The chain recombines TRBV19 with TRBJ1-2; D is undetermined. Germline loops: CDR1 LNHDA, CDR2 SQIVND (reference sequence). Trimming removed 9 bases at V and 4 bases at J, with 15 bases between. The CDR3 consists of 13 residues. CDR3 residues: CASSIPGPYGYTF. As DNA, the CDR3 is TGTGCCAGCTCCATTCCCGGACCCTATGGCTACACCTTC.

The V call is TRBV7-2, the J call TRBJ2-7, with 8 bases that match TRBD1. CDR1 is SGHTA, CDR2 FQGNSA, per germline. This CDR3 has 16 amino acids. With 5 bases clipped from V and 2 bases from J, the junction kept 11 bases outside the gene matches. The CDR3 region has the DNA TGTGCCAGCAGCCCTCACCCCACAGGGGGAACCTACGAGCAGTACTTC. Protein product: CASSPHPTGGTYEQYF.

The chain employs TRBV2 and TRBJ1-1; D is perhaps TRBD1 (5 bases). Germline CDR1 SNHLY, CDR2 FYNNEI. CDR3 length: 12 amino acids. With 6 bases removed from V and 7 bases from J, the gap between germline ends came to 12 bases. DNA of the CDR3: TGTGCCAGCAGAGGGACGGGTGATGAAGCTTTCTTT. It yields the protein CASRGTGDEAFF.

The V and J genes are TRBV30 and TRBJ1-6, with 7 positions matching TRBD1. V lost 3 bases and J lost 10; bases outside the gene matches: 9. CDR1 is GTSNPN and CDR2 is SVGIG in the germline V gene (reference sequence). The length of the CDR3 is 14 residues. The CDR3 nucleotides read TGTGCCTGGAGCCGGGGACAAGGGGGCTCACCCCTCCACTTT. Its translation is CAWSRGQGGSPLHF.

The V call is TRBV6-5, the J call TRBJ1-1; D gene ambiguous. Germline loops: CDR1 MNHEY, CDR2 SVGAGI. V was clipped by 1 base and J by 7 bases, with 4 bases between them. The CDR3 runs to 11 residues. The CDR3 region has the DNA TGTGCCAGCAGTTACTTGGATGAAGCTTTCTTT. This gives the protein CASSYLDEAFF.

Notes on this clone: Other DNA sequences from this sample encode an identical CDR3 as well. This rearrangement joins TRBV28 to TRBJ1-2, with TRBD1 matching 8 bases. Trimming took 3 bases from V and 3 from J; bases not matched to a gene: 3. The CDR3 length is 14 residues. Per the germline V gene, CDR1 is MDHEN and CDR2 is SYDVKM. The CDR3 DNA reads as TGTGCCAGCAGTTTGACAGGGGCTTACTATGGCTACACCTTC. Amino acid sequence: CASSLTGAYYGYTF.